A selection of T cell receptor beta chains follows, all from one sample in a study of radiation and T cells in renal cell carcinoma. The repertoire was sequenced with immunoSEQ multiplex PCR; TCRdb's copy has only in-frame clones and lacks some. The table records approximately 83,000 clones, 85% of them present only once. Here the sequenced sample was blood, taken from a patient whose treatment included radiotherapy and nephrectomy. The receptors were sampled from a man aged 50-60 years with renal cell carcinoma. CDR3s include the opening cysteine and the closing phenylalanine or tryptophan. The order of the fields is J gene, D gene, clone size, V gene, CDR3 protein, CDR3 DNA. D genes are given only for firm matches. Some rows have no size entry. The others give once, few or many, or a class for an expanded clone.

>TRBJ2-1|NA|NA|TRBV4-1
CASSFRGQSSYNEQFF
TGCGCCAGCAGCTTCCGGGGCCAGAGCTCCTACAATGAGCAGTTCTTC
>TRBJ1-2|NA|once|TRBV4-3
CASSQDSAQKIYGYTF
TGCGCCAGCAGCCAAGATTCAGCCCAGAAAATATATGGCTACACCTTC
>TRBJ2-1|NA|NA|TRBV7-9
CASSLIAASYNEQFF
TGTGCCAGCAGCTTAATAGCGGCCTCCTACAATGAGCAGTTCTTC
>TRBJ1-6|NA|NA|TRBV14
CASRPDRGYNSPLHF
TGTGCCAGCAGGCCCGACAGAGGCTATAATTCACCCCTCCACTTT
>TRBJ1-3|NA|NA|TRBV19
CASSIGRPSGNTIYF
TGTGCCAGTAGTATCGGCAGGCCATCTGGAAACACCATATATTTT
>TRBJ1-2|TRBD1|NA|TRBV28
CAISGGTGVGYTF
TGTGCCATTTCAGGGGGGACAGGGGTTGGCTACACCTTC
>TRBJ2-7|TRBD2|NA|TRBV7-9
CASSSPSGTISYEQYF
TGTGCCAGCAGCTCTCCTTCCGGGACTATCTCCTACGAGCAGTACTTC
>TRBJ1-1|TRBD1|once|TRBV5-1
CASRWTGVNTEAFF
TGCGCCAGCAGATGGACAGGGGTGAACACTGAAGCTTTCTTT
>TRBJ1-5|NA|once|TRBV2
CASEGQYNQPQHF
TGTGCCAGCGAAGGACAGTACAATCAGCCCCAGCATTTT
>TRBJ2-5|NA|NA|TRBV7-2
CASSLRAFQETQYF
TGTGCCAGCAGCTTAAGAGCTTTCCAAGAGACCCAGTACTTC
>TRBJ2-7|NA|NA|TRBV6-5
CASSYSIGSNEQYF
TGTGCCAGCAGTTACTCGATCGGGAGTAACGAGCAGTACTTC
>TRBJ1-3|TRBD1|NA|TRBV15
CATSRRQGTGNTIYF
TGTGCCACCAGCAGAAGACAGGGGACTGGAAACACCATATATTTT
>TRBJ2-1|NA|once|TRBV30
CAWGPQGNEQFF
TGTGCCTGGGGTCCGCAGGGGAATGAGCAGTTCTTC
>TRBJ1-5|NA|NA|TRBV11-2
CASSLERNQPQHF
TGTGCCAGCAGCTTAGAAAGAAATCAGCCCCAGCATTTT
>TRBJ2-7|NA|NA|TRBV6-1
CASSEGFSPIYEQYF
TGTGCCAGCAGTGAGGGTTTTTCGCCGATCTACGAGCAGTACTTC
>TRBJ2-1|TRBD1|NA|TRBV18
CASSPFTGDNEQFF
TGTGCCAGCTCACCGTTTACAGGGGACAATGAGCAGTTCTTC